Presented here are 12 T cell receptor beta chains from one specimen sequenced in a study of cytotoxic CD8 clonotypes in ibrutinib-treated CLL (dated by TCRdb to the early 2020s). Libraries were constructed by the immunoSEQ multiplex PCR assay. Drawn from immuneACCESS, this table holds only the in-frame rearrangements with V and J called that TCRdb kept. Clones are partly lost; checked studies trace under half to an unresolved V gene and leave the rest unexplained. Recorded for this sample are tens of thousands of clones; 79% of them occurred a single time. In total, the top ten clones hold approximately 5% of the sample. What this sample's time point label stands for: more than 10 months on ibrutinib. Sample: PBMCs, taken after 12 months of ibrutinib treatment. Source of these receptors: a human donor with chronic lymphocytic leukemia.

This clone appeared once. This rearrangement joins TRBV5-1 to TRBJ2-5; 9 nucleotides line up with TRBD1. The CDR3 length is 15 residues. The germline CDR1 and CDR2 sequences are SGHRS and YFSETQ. The J segment lost 2 bases and the V segment lost 4 bases, leaving 6 bases of the junction unmatched. CDR3 in DNA: TGCGCCAGCAGCCCGGTCGGACAGGGGCAAGAGACCCAGTACTTC. Translated, it gives CASSPVGQGQETQYF.

The chain carries TRBV2 and TRBJ1-4; D remains unclear. Germline V gene sequence: CDR1 SNHLY, CDR2 FYNNEI. Trimming pared 7 bases from V and 0 bases from J, leaving 9 bases between. The CDR3 spans 14 residues. CDR3 loop: CASNRGATNEKLFF. For the CDR3, the DNA is TGTGCCAGCAACCGGGGTGCAACTAATGAAAAACTGTTTTTT.

The CDR3 DNA follows: TGTGCCAGCAGACGCGGGCAGGGAGCCTACAATGAGCAGTTCTTC. Amino acids: CASRRGQGAYNEQFF. This chain connects TRBV6-5 to TRBJ2-1, with D perhaps matching TRBD1 or TRBD2 (5 bases each). Germline CDR1 MNHEY, CDR2 SVGAGI. Trimming left V 6 bases short and J 2 bases short, with 14 bases between. The CDR3 runs to 15 residues.

CDR3 amino acids: CASSQDLNRAGETQYF. The CDR3 DNA reads as TGCGCCAGCAGCCAAGATTTGAACAGGGCGGGAGAGACCCAGTACTTC. The rearrangement joins TRBV4-3 to TRBJ2-5; possibly TRBD1 for D (6 bases). The V and J ends lost 0 bases and 4 bases respectively, with 15 bases between them. Germline V gene data show CDR1 as LGHNA and CDR2 as YSLEER. The CDR3 has 16 residues.

The chain uses TRBV5-5 and TRBJ1-4; the match to TRBD1 covers 10 bases. CDR3 length equals 15 residues. Germline lookup yields CDR1 SGHKS and CDR2 YYEKEE (reference sequence). V lost 4 bases to trimming and J lost 7 bases; unmatched junction nucleotides: 7. The CDR3 bases are TGTGCCAGCAGCACCGGACAGGGGGGAACTGAAAAACTGTTTTTT. Amino acid sequence: CASSTGQGGTEKLFF.

This clone came up once. The chain uses TRBV7-8 and TRBJ1-2; D not certain. Germline V gene data show CDR1 as SGHVS and CDR2 as FQNEAQ. The CDR3 has 13 residues. Deletions cut 3 bases from V and 2 bases from J, with 7 bases between. CDR3 nucleotides: TGTGCCAGCAGCTTCCCCGCCAACTATGGCTACACCTTC. Translation gives CASSFPANYGYTF. Looking up the rest from reference TRBV7-8 and TRBJ1-2 gives the full variable domain: GAGVSQSPRYKVAKRGQDVALRCDPISGHVSLFWYQQALGQGPEFLTYFQNEAQLDKSGLPSDRFFAERPEGSVSTLKIQRTQQEDSAVYLCASSFPANYGYTFGSGTRLTVV.

The chain employs TRBV27 and TRBJ2-5; 7 bases fit TRBD2. The CDR3 totals 16 residues. Germline V CDR1 and CDR2: MNHEY, SMNVEV (reference sequence). V shed 7 bases and J 4 bases; nucleotides not matched to a gene: 15. CDR3 DNA: TGTGCCAGCACCCCTCGGGGCGGGAGAAGTGGAGAGACCCAGTACTTC. Its protein product is CASTPRGGRSGETQYF.

The J gene is TRBJ2-1, the V gene TRBV19; D is tentatively TRBD1 or TRBD2 (5 bases each). Germline V CDR1 and CDR2: LNHDA, SQIVND (reference sequence). This CDR3 is 13 amino acids long. Deletions cut 5 bases from V and 10 bases from J, with 15 bases between. The CDR3 DNA sequence: TGTGCCAGTAGTCCGGGACCTCAGAGAGAGCAGTTCTTC. Protein product: CASSPGPQREQFF.

The genes are TRBV18 and TRBJ2-1; TRBD1 matches 9 bases. Germline trimming cut 3 bases from V and 2 bases from J; bases unmatched to any gene: 5. Germline V gene sequence: CDR1 KGHSH, CDR2 LQKENI. The CDR3 contains 16 residues. The CDR3 is CASSPRQGGAYNEQFF. CDR3 coding DNA: TGTGCCAGCTCACCCCGACAGGGGGGTGCCTACAATGAGCAGTTCTTC.

The chain uses TRBV25-1 and TRBJ1-1, with TRBD1 as a possible D gene (5 bases). Trimming removed 0 bases at V and 1 base at J, with 9 bases between. The CDR3 has 15 amino acids. Germline V gene data show CDR1 as MGHDK and CDR2 as SYGVNS. Here the CDR3 reads CASSEYGGGNTEAFF. DNA of the CDR3: TGTGCCAGCAGTGAATACGGGGGAGGGAACACTGAAGCTTTCTTT.

The rearrangement joins TRBV5-4 to TRBJ2-7, with TRBD2 matching 13 bases. V gave up 7 bases and J gave up 2 bases; unmatched junction bases: 6. Germline V gives CDR1 SGHNT, CDR2 YYREEE (reference sequence). The CDR3 runs to 15 residues. The CDR3 nucleotides are TGTGCCAGCGGGCGGGGGACTAGCGGGACCTACGAGCAGTACTTC. It specifies CASGRGTSGTYEQYF.

This clone was picked up a small number of times. The chain joins TRBV18 to TRBJ1-5, with unresolved D. V was shortened by 3 bases and J by 7 bases, with 10 bases between the two germline ends. The CDR3 is 13 amino acids. Germline-derived CDR1 and CDR2 are KGHSH and LQKENI. In DNA form, the CDR3 reads TGTGCCAGCTCACCCGGCAGCGGACAGCCCCAGCATTTT. This codes for CASSPGSGQPQHF.